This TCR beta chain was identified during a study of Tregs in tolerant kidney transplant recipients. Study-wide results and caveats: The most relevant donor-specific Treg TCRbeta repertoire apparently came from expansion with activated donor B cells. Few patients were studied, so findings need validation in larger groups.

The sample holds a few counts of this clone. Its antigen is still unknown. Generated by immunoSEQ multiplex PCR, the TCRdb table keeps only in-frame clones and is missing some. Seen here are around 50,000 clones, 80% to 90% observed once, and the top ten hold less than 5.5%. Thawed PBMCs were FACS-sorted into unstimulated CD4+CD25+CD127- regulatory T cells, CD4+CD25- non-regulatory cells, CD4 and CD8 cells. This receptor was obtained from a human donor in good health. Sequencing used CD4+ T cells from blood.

The CDR3 loop reads CASSERTGPNYGYTF. The CDR3 DNA is TGTGCCAGCAGCGAACGGACAGGCCCTAACTATGGCTACACCTTC. This sequence joins TRBV9 and TRBJ1-2; 7 positions match TRBD1. V gave up 3 bases and J gave up 0 bases; unmatched junction bases: 5. CDR3 length equals 15 residues. Germline CDR1 and CDR2: SGDLS and YYNGEE.